This record covers a single TCR beta chain. The germline V gene has CDR1 LNHDA and CDR2 SQIVND (reference sequence). Trimming shortened V by 6 bases and J by 3 bases, and 14 bases separated the two germline ends. CDR3 length equals 14 residues. This entry belongs to a study of cytomegalovirus exposure and HLA in healthy donors. PCR primers comprised 60 Vbeta and 13 Jbeta primers. Data came from immunoSEQ multiplex PCR; TCRdb stores just in-frame clones and leaves some out. The repertoire includes fewer than 250,000 clones, around four fifths of them detected once, and approximately 0.99% sits in the top ten.

This receptor was taken from a woman aged 40 to 50 in good health and CMV-seronegative. Input material: PBMCs. The gene calls are TRBV19 and TRBJ1-2; TRBD1 might be the D (6 bases). In DNA, the CDR3 is TGTGCCAGTAGCCTCAGGGGCGTAGACTATGGCTACACCTTC. Its translation: CASSLRGVDYGYTF.